This note documents a single TCR beta chain sequence. This record comes from a study of blood T cells in healthy people across ages. Through a sample-barcoded 5' primer and a J-beta primer mix, a second PCR was run for roughly 6 to 12 cycles. TCRdb independently ran MiXCR on the 5' RACE reads; one entry per CDR3 protein. Among some 800,000 distinct CDR3 sequences, under 55% were seen once, and the ten largest hold roughly 19%. Deletions cut 1 base from V and 4 bases from J, with 28 bases between. This CDR3 comprises 20 residues. The TCR originated in a man aged 55 to 70 in good health. Sequenced material: blood. The chain recombines TRBV12-3 or TRBV12-4 with TRBJ2-5; perhaps D is TRBD1 or TRBD2 (5 bases each). CDR3 in DNA: TGTGCCAGCAGTTTAGGACAAAAGGGGTTGGATAAAGAGGGCAGAGAGACCCAGTACTTC. Translating it yields CASSLGQKGLDKEGRETQYF.